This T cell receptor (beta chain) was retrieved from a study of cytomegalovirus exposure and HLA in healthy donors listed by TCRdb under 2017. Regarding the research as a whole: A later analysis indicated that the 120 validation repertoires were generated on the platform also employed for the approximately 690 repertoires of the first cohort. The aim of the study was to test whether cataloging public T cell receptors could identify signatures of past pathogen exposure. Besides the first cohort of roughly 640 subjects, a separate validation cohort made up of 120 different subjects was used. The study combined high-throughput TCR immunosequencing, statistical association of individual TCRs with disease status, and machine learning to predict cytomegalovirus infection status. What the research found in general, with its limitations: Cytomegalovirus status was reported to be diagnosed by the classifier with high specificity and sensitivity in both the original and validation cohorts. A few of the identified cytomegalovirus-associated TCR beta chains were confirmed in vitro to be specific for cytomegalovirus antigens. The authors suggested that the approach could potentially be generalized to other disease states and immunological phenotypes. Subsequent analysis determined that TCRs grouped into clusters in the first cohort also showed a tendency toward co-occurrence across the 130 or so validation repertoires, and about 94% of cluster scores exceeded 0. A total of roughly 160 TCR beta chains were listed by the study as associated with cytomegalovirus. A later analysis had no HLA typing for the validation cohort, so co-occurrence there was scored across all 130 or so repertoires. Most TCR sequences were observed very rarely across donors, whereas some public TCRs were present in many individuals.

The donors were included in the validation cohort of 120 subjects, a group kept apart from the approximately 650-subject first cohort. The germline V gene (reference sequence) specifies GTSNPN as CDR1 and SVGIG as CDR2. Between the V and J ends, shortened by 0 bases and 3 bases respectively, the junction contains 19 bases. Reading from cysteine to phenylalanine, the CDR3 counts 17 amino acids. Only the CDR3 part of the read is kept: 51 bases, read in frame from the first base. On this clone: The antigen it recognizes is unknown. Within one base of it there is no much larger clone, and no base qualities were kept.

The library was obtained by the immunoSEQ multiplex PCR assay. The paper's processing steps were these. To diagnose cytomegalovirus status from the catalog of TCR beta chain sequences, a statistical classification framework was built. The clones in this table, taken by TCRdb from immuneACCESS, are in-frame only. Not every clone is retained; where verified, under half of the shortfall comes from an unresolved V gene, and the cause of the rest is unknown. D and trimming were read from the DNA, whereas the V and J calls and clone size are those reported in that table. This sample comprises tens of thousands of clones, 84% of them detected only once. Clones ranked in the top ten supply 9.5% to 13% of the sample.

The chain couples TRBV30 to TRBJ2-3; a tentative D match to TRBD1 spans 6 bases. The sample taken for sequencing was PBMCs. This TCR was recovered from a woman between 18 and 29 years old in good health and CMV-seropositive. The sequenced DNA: TGTGCCTGGAGTGTACCCGGTACAGGGCAGGGGACAGATACGCAGTATTTT. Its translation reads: CAWSVPGTGQGTDTQYF.